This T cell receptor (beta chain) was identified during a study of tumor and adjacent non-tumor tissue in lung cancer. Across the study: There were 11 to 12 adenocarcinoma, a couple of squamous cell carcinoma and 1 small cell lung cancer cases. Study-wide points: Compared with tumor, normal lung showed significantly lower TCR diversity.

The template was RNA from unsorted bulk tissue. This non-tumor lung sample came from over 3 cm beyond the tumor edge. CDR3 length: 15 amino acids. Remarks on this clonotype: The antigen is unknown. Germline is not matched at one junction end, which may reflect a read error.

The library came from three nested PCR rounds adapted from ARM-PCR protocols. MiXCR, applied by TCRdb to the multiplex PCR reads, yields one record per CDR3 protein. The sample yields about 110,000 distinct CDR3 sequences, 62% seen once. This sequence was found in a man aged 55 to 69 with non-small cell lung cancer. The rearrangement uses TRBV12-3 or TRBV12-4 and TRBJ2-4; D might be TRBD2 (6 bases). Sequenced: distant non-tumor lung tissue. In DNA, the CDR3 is TGTGCCAGCGGTACGGGGGTACTAGCCAAAAACATTGAGTACTTC. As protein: CASGTGVLAKNIEYF.